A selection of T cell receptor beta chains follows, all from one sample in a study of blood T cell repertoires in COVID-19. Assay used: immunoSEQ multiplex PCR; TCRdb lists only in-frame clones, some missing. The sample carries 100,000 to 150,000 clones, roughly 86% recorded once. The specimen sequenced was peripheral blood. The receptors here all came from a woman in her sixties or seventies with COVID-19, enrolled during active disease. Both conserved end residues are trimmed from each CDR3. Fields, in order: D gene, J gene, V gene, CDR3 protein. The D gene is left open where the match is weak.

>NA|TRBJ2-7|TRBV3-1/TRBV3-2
ASSQGLISYEQY
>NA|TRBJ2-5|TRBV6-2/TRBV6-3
ASSYEEGGPETQY
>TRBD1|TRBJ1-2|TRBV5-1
ASSPTGRGPGLDYGYT
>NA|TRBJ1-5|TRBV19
ASSIQGFEPQH
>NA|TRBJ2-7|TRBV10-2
ASSETNSFAYEQY
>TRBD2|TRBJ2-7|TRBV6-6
ASSPQGLAVLPYEQY
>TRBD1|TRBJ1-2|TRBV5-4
ASSLDRGRGYT
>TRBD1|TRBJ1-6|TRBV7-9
ASSSFPGQGFSPLH
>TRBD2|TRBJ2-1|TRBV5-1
ASSTGLGSEQF
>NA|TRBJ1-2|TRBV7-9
ASSLNGANYGYT
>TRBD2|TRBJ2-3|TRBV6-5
AISGGATDTQY
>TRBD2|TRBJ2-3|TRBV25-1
ARSESGGGGPQY
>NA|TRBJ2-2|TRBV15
ATSRGRETNTGELF
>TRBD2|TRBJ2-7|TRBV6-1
ASSENRGGSYEQY
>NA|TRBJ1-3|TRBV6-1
ASSEWGRDGNTIY
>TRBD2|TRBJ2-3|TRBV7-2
ASSQRGGLPDTQY
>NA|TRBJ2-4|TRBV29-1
SAGTDIQY
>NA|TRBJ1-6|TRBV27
ASRQTNSPLH
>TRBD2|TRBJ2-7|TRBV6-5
ASSSGLAGSSYEQY
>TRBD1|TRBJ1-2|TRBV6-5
ASSLLDRGSGYT
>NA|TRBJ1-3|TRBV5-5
ASRYSFVGNTIY
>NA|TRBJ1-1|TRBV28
ASSLTGKTEAF
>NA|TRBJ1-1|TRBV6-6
ASSYREGTEAF
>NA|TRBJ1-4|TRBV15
ATSRGQYEKLF
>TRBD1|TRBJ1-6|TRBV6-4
ASSPLGTGNSPLH
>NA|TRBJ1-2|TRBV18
ASSRKEGSGYT
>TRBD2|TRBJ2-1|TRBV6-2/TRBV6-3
ASSPTLAAKISNEQF
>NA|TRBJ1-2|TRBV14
ASSPFSNSFDGYT
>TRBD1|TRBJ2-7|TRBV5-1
ASRKMGQGYEQY
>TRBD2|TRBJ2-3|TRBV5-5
ASSLGAGVDTQY
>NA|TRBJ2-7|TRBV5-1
ASSLNSYYEQY
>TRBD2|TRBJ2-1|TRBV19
ASSPGLAGNEQF
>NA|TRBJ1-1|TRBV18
ASSGDTKNTEAF
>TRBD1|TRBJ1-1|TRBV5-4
ASSLGAGGFTEAF
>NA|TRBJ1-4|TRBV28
ASSLEQSDEKLF
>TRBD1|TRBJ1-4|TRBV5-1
ASSPYRGHEKLF
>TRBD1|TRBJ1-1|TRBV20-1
SASSDRGGTEAF
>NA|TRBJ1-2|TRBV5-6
ASSLLRAPHYGYT
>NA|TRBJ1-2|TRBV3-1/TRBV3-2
ASSLRQVKYGYT
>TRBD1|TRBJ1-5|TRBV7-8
ASSLVLEGQGPQH
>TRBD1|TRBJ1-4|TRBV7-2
ASSPRQGFYEKLF
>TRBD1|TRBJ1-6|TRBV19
ASSHRDRRNSPLH
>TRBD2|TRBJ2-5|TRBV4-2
ASSQAYGLAERETQY
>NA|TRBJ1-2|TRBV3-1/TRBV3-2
ASSPLTRSYGYT
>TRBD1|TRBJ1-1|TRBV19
ASSPHPGTDTEAF
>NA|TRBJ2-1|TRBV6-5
ASREDPHPGEEQF
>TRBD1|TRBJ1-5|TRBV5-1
ARTSKPGGNSNQPQH
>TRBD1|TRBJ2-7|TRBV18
ASSPGTGSHEQY
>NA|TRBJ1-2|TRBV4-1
ASSQDPIYGYT